A selection of T cell receptor beta chains follows, all from one sample in a study of early stage breast cancer tumors. Profiled with immunoSEQ multiplex PCR; TCRdb holds only in-frame clones, not every one. In the table there are around 28,000 clones, less than 75% of which are singletons. The specimen was breast tumor tissue. Receptors were obtained from a person aged 45-60 years with breast cancer. Each CDR3 is given with its conserved first and last residue. Each record gives: CDR3 DNA, CDR3 protein, J gene, V gene, D gene, clone size. The D gene is left open where the match is weak. Some rows mark clone size as missing; the rest say once, few, many or name a class of expanded clone.

TGCAGCGTTGAAGGGCACTTGAACACTGAAGCTTTCTTT CSVEGHLNTEAFF TRBJ1-1 TRBV29-1 . .
TGTGCCAGCACGTTTGCGACTGGCCCTTCCAATGAGCAGTTCTTC CASTFATGPSNEQFF TRBJ2-1 TRBV5-6 . .
TGTGCCAGCAGCAAACAAACGTCGACAGGACAAGAGACCCAGTACTTC CASSKQTSTGQETQYF TRBJ2-5 TRBV21-1 . .
TGTGCCAGCAGTGAAGTGTTTTCGGCCTTTAATGAAAAACTGTTTTTT CASSEVFSAFNEKLFF TRBJ1-4 TRBV6-1 . .
TGTGCCAGCAGCCCGAGGGGGGCCCAAGGTCCCAACACTGAAGCTTTCTTT CASSPRGAQGPNTEAFF TRBJ1-1 TRBV11-2 . few
TGCGCCAGCAGCTTGGACCCGGGCTATGGCTACACCTTC CASSLDPGYGYTF TRBJ1-2 TRBV5-1 . few
TGTGCCAGCAGCGGATCTAGACAGATTCAAGAGACCCAGTACTTC CASSGSRQIQETQYF TRBJ2-5 TRBV9 . once
TGCAGCGGGATGAGCGGGAGCCCGTCCCATGAGCAGTTCTTC CSGMSGSPSHEQFF TRBJ2-1 TRBV29-1 TRBD2 .
TGTGCCTGCCCGGGGCAGCACTCTGGAAACACCATATATTTT CACPGQHSGNTIYF TRBJ1-3 TRBV30 . .
TGTGCCAGCAGTTACTCGGGGCGGGAAGGTCGGTTCTTC CASSYSGREGRFF TRBJ2-1 TRBV6-6 . .
TGTGCCAGCAGCCCCTTTCGGGGGAGTGGCTACACCTTC CASSPFRGSGYTF TRBJ1-2 TRBV11-3 . .
TGTGCCAGCAGTTTTGGACAGGGAGGTCAGCCCCAGCATTTT CASSFGQGGQPQHF TRBJ1-5 TRBV2 TRBD1 few
TGTGCCAGCAGTCCGGGGGGGCAAAACTATGGCTACACCTTC CASSPGGQNYGYTF TRBJ1-2 TRBV27 . .
TGTGCCAGCAGTTACGAGGTGAACACCGGGGAGCTGTTTTTT CASSYEVNTGELFF TRBJ2-2 TRBV6-6 . .
TGCGCCAGCAGTGAAGGGTTAGGGTCGTCCTACAATGAGCAGTTCTTC CASSEGLGSSYNEQFF TRBJ2-1 TRBV10-2 . few
TGTGCCAACGGACGGGGCAATCAGCCCCAGCATTTT CANGRGNQPQHF TRBJ1-5 TRBV28 . few
TGTGCCAGCAGCCGGGCGGGAGAGCCCTACAATGAGCAGTTCTTC CASSRAGEPYNEQFF TRBJ2-1 TRBV7-2 TRBD2 .
TGTGCCAGCACCTTGACCGCAGGACTAGAAAATGAGCAGTTCTTC CASTLTAGLENEQFF TRBJ2-1 TRBV27 TRBD2 few
TGTGCCAGCAGCTTGTCCACGATTCACAATGAGCAGTTCTTC CASSLSTIHNEQFF TRBJ2-1 TRBV5-4 . once
TGTGCCAGCAGCGTCTTCCTAGCGGGAGACTACAATGAGCAGTTCTTC CASSVFLAGDYNEQFF TRBJ2-1 TRBV9 TRBD2 .
TGTGCCAGCAGTGAGTCCTTAAACTATGGCTACACCTTC CASSESLNYGYTF TRBJ1-2 TRBV6-1 . .
TGCGCCAGCAGCTTGGAAGCTAGTCGAGCCTACGAGCAGTACTTC CASSLEASRAYEQYF TRBJ2-7 TRBV5-1 . .
TGTGCCAGTAGTCCAATTACCGGGGGCTACACTGAAGCTTTCTTT CASSPITGGYTEAFF TRBJ1-1 TRBV19 . .
TGTGCCAGCAGCTTACGACAGGGAGCCTACACTGAAGCTTTCTTT CASSLRQGAYTEAFF TRBJ1-1 TRBV13 TRBD1 few
TGCGCCAGCAGCTTGGAGGCTAACTATGGCTACACCTTC CASSLEANYGYTF TRBJ1-2 TRBV5-1 . .
TGTGCCATCAGTGAGTCGCCCCAGGGGACCTCCTACAATGAGCAGTTCTTC CAISESPQGTSYNEQFF TRBJ2-1 TRBV10-3 . .
TGTGCCATCAGTGAACTTGGTAATCAGCCCCAGCATTTT CAISELGNQPQHF TRBJ1-5 TRBV10-3 . .
TGCAGCGTGGGCGGATCCGGGACAGATACGTTCAATGAGCAGTTCTTC CSVGGSGTDTFNEQFF TRBJ2-1 TRBV29-1 TRBD1 few
TGTGCCAGCAGCCCAAAACAAAGGACTAACTATGGCTACACCTTC CASSPKQRTNYGYTF TRBJ1-2 TRBV5-6 . .
TGTGCCATTGGGGGTTCTGGGGAAAAACTGTTTTTT CAIGGSGEKLFF TRBJ1-4 TRBV10-3 . .
TGTGCCAGCAGCTTAAGGTCGGGGGGCACAGATACGCAGTATTTT CASSLRSGGTDTQYF TRBJ2-3 TRBV7-9 . few
TGCAGCGTTGGACGGGCAACGAACACTGAAGCTTTCTTT CSVGRATNTEAFF TRBJ1-1 TRBV29-1 . many
TGTGCCAGTATCCCCCGGGGGGGGAACACTGAAGCTTTCTTT CASIPRGGNTEAFF TRBJ1-1 TRBV19 . .
TGTGCCAGCAGCTTAGGATTTGGGAATCAGCCCCAGCATTTT CASSLGFGNQPQHF TRBJ1-5 TRBV7-9 . .
TGTGCCAGCAGAGATTATAGGGGGAAAAACATTCAGTACTTC CASRDYRGKNIQYF TRBJ2-4 TRBV5-6 . medium-sized
TGTGCCAGCAGCGGTGCGAGCGGGCGGACTAATGAAAAACTGTTTTTT CASSGASGRTNEKLFF TRBJ1-4 TRBV7-9 . .
TGCAGCGTTGAGAGGGGACAGGGGGGCTACGAGCAGTACTTC CSVERGQGGYEQYF TRBJ2-7 TRBV29-1 TRBD1 few
TGTGCCAGCAGTGATAAGGTGGCAGGGGGAATGAGCAATCAGCCCCAGCATTTT CASSDKVAGGMSNQPQHF TRBJ1-5 TRBV6-1 TRBD1 .
TGTGCCATCAGTGAGGGGGCCGGGACAGTCAGCGAGCAGTACTTC CAISEGAGTVSEQYF TRBJ2-7 TRBV10-3 TRBD1 .
TGTGCCAGCAGCGTGCGAGCGGGACAAACCCAAGAGACCCAGTACTTC CASSVRAGQTQETQYF TRBJ2-5 TRBV9 . .
TGTGCCAGCAGCCCTCGGACAGGCCTCTCCTACGAGCAGTACTTC CASSPRTGLSYEQYF TRBJ2-7 TRBV11-2 TRBD1 .